The 28 T cell receptor beta chains given below trace back to one sample, sequenced in a study of control samples from healthy donors and cancer patients. Produced via immunoSEQ multiplex PCR; TCRdb's table is partial and in-frame only. Among more than 95,000 clones, approximately 90% were seen once, and the ten largest hold about 1.1%. The sequenced sample was PBMCs. These receptors were taken from a woman in her forties or fifties with colorectal cancer.

The sample holds one count of this clone. J is TRBJ1-1 and V is TRBV7-3; perhaps TRBD1 as D (6 bases). Germline V CDR1 and CDR2: SGHTA, FQGTGA. The V gene lost 5 bases and the J gene lost 4 bases, with 20 bases spanning the gap. The CDR3 length is 16 residues. In DNA form, the CDR3 reads TGTGCCAGCAGCCGCGGAGTGACAGGAATGCCCACTGAAGCTTTCTTT. Its translation is CASSRGVTGMPTEAFF.

The chain uses TRBV7-3 and TRBJ2-3; the D is unclear. This CDR3 has 14 amino acids. Germline V lookup: CDR1 SGHTA, CDR2 FQGTGA. V was trimmed by 0 bases and J by 2 bases, leaving 6 bases between them. The CDR3 DNA sequence: TGTGCCAGCAGCTTAACCGGATCCACAGATACGCAGTATTTT. Its protein product is CASSLTGSTDTQYF.

This chain uses TRBV19 with TRBJ2-7; D is possibly TRBD2 (7 bases). Between the trimmed V and J ends, which lost 1 base and 3 bases, there was a span of 19 bases. The length of the CDR3 is 17 residues. Germline values: CDR1 LNHDA, CDR2 SQIVND (reference sequence). The CDR3: CASSIVLKQGLNYEQYF. CDR3 in DNA: TGTGCCAGTAGTATAGTCCTAAAACAGGGACTAAACTACGAGCAGTACTTC.

The rearrangement joins TRBV6-5 to TRBJ2-3; 9 nucleotides agree with TRBD1. CDR3 size: 14 residues. Germline loops: CDR1 MNHEY, CDR2 SVGAGI. V lost 7 bases and J lost 3; bases outside the gene matches: 5. CDR3 loop: CASKGQGRTDTQYF. The CDR3 region has the DNA TGTGCCAGCAAAGGACAGGGGCGGACAGATACGCAGTATTTT.

The V and J genes are TRBV19 and TRBJ2-3, with a weak D call TRBD2 (5 bases). Germline CDR1 reads LNHDA; CDR2 reads SQIVND (reference sequence). Trimming removed 1 base from V and 4 bases from J, with 9 bases in between. This CDR3 spans 14 amino acids. The CDR3: CASSIGLAADTQYF. The CDR3 DNA is TGTGCCAGTAGTATAGGTCTAGCCGCAGATACGCAGTATTTT.

This sequence joins TRBV18 and TRBJ1-1; D is unclear. The V end lost 6 bases, the J end lost 0 bases, and 11 bases lay between the germline ends. The CDR3 runs 14 residues. Germline V gene sequence: CDR1 KGHSH, CDR2 LQKENI. Here the CDR3 reads CASSRSGMNTEAFF. CDR3 coding DNA: TGTGCCAGCTCCCGTTCGGGTATGAACACTGAAGCTTTCTTT.

The genes are TRBV2 and TRBJ1-1; D might be TRBD1 (5 bases). Germline V CDR1 and CDR2: SNHLY, FYNNEI. The V and J ends lost 6 bases and 2 bases respectively, with 10 bases between them. CDR3 length: 13 amino acids. CDR3: CASRGTGNTEAFF. The DNA of the CDR3 is TGTGCCAGCAGAGGGACGGGTAACACTGAAGCTTTCTTT.

The CDR3 nucleotides are TGTGCCAGCAGTTTAGGGGGGGCCCCCTACGAGCAGTACTTC. It translates to CASSLGGAPYEQYF. The V call is TRBV28, the J call TRBJ2-7; perhaps TRBD2 as D (7 bases). V was clipped by 2 bases and J by 2 bases, with 10 bases between them. The CDR3 is made up of 14 amino acids. The germline V gene encodes CDR1 MDHEN and CDR2 SYDVKM.

This chain joins TRBV18 and TRBJ1-2, with TRBD1 matching 8 bases. CDR1 is KGHSH and CDR2 is LQKENI in the germline V gene. The V gene end was trimmed by 2 bases and the J gene end by 6 bases; junction bases not matched to a gene: 11. The CDR3 spans 16 residues. Here the CDR3 reads CASSPRSAGGENGYTF. The CDR3 nucleotides are TGTGCCAGCTCACCAAGGTCGGCAGGGGGCGAAAATGGCTACACCTTC.

The rearrangement uses TRBV19 and TRBJ2-1, with D uncertain. This CDR3 region has 12 residues. Germline assignment: CDR1 LNHDA and CDR2 SQIVND (reference sequence). Trimming left V 4 bases short and J 4 bases short, with 5 bases between. The CDR3 reads CASSKRYNEQFF. The CDR3 DNA reads as TGTGCCAGTAGTAAGCGATACAATGAGCAGTTCTTC. Together with reference TRBV19 and TRBJ2-1, the CDR3 gives the full variable domain: DGGITQSPKYLFRKEGQNVTLSCEQNLNHDAMYWYRQDPGQGLRLIYYSQIVNDFQKGDIAEGYSVSREKKESFPLTVTSAQKNPTAFYLCASSKRYNEQFFGPGTRLTVL.

V is TRBV29-1 and J is TRBJ1-2; D remains unclear. The CDR3 spans 13 residues. V shed 3 bases and J shed 8 bases, with 16 bases lying between them. Germline V gene lookup returns CDR1 SQVTM and CDR2 ANQGSEA. DNA of the CDR3: TGCAGCGTTGAGGAGGAGAGTCCCGGAGGCTACACCTTC. Translated, it gives CSVEEESPGGYTF.

The rearrangement uses TRBV28 and TRBJ2-1; 13 nucleotides agree with TRBD2. The germline gives CDR1 MDHEN, CDR2 SYDVKM. V gave up 1 base and J gave up 2 bases; unmatched junction bases: 2. The CDR3 length is 17 residues. The CDR3 is CASSLFGTSGAYNEQFF. The CDR3 DNA sequence: TGTGCCAGCAGTTTATTTGGGACTAGCGGGGCCTACAATGAGCAGTTCTTC.

The chain employs TRBV9 and TRBJ1-2; 10 bases are a match to TRBD1. Germline CDR1 SGDLS, CDR2 YYNGEE. Trimming at V came to 3 bases and at J to 8 bases, leaving 4 bases not matched to a gene. The CDR3 totals 13 residues. The CDR3 sequence: CASSAGTGDGYTF. CDR3 DNA: TGTGCCAGCAGCGCCGGGACAGGGGACGGCTACACCTTC. The entire variable domain, with the rest obtained from reference TRBV9 and TRBJ1-2, is as follows: DSGVTQTPKHLITATGQRVTLRCSPRSGDLSVYWYQQSLDQGLQFLIQYYNGEERAKGNILERFSAQQFPDLHSELNLSSLELGDSALYFCASSAGTGDGYTFGSGTRLTVV.

This sequence joins TRBV10-2 and TRBJ1-2; no definite D call. V was shortened by 2 bases and J by 4 bases, with 5 bases between the two germline ends. CDR1 and CDR2 (germline): WSHSY, SAAADI. The CDR3 is 12 residues long. The CDR3 sequence is CASSEGPYGYTF. The CDR3 bases are TGCGCCAGCAGTGAGGGGCCCTATGGCTACACCTTC.

The chain couples TRBV30 to TRBJ1-4; no clear D gene. Germline lookup yields CDR1 GTSNPN and CDR2 SVGIG (reference sequence). The V end was cut by 7 bases, the J end by 8 bases, with 14 bases between. This CDR3 has 12 amino acids. This CDR3 reads CASLFLGEKLFF. The DNA for the CDR3 is TGTGCCTCCCTGTTCCTGGGCGAAAAACTGTTTTTT.

This chain uses TRBV6-2 or TRBV6-3 with TRBJ1-1; D not resolved. This CDR3 is 16 amino acids long. The V gene's germline CDR1 is MNHEY and CDR2 SVGEGT. Trimming took off 0 bases at V and 3 bases at J, with 14 bases between the two ends. The CDR3 nucleotides are TGTGCCAGCAGTTACTCGATAGAAGGTTGGGACACTGAAGCTTTCTTT. This gives the protein CASSYSIEGWDTEAFF.

This rearrangement joins TRBV15 to TRBJ1-4; possibly TRBD1 for D (6 bases). CDR3 size: 17 residues. Germline-derived CDR1 and CDR2 are LNHNV and YYDKDF (reference sequence). The V and J ends lost 5 bases and 6 bases respectively, with 22 bases between them. Here the CDR3 DNA reads TGTGCCACCAGCGGAGGGGCTGCCAGGGGTACGGATGAAAAACTGTTTTTT. Its protein product is CATSGGAARGTDEKLFF.

The rearrangement links TRBV5-4 to TRBJ1-3; D is uncertain. Per the germline V gene, CDR1 is SGHNT and CDR2 is YYREEE (reference sequence). This CDR3 spans 15 amino acids. Trimming took off 0 bases at V and 1 base at J, with 8 bases between the two ends. CDR3 in DNA: TGTGCCAGCAGCTTGGGCAGTCCGTCTGGAAACACCATATATTTT. Protein: CASSLGSPSGNTIYF.

V gene TRBV19 combines with J gene TRBJ2-3; the match to TRBD2 covers 9 bases. Germline V gene sequence: CDR1 LNHDA, CDR2 SQIVND (reference sequence). The junction had 12 bases not matched to a gene; V was cut back by 10 bases and J by 4 bases. The CDR3 runs to 15 residues. CDR3 residues: CATKISTSGPDTQYF. The CDR3 DNA follows: TGTGCCACAAAAATTTCGACTAGCGGACCAGATACGCAGTATTTT.

With regard to this clone: This specimen includes other DNA sequences encoding the same CDR3. The V call is TRBV5-1, the J call TRBJ2-2; no clear D. The CDR3 runs to 13 residues. V gave up 3 bases and J gave up 1 base, with 4 bases separating them. Germline values: CDR1 SGHRS, CDR2 YFSETQ. This chain's CDR3 is CASSSQNTGELFF. DNA for the CDR3: TGCGCCAGCAGCTCACAGAACACCGGGGAGCTGTTTTTT.

This clone has only one observation. CDR3: CATSDFEGAGTGELFF. CDR3 coding DNA: TGTGCCACCAGTGATTTCGAGGGGGCCGGCACCGGGGAGCTGTTTTTT. The chain couples TRBV24-1 to TRBJ2-2; 7 nucleotides line up with TRBD1. Per the germline V gene, CDR1 is KGHDR and CDR2 is SFDVKD. With V trimmed by 1 base and J by 4 bases, 5 bases remained unmatched. This CDR3 is 16 amino acids long.

The V call is TRBV15, the J call TRBJ2-3; perhaps D is TRBD1 or TRBD2 (6 bases each). The CDR3 has 16 residues. Germline V gene sequence: CDR1 LNHNV, CDR2 YYDKDF (reference sequence). Trimming stripped 4 bases from V and 4 bases from J, with 18 bases between. In DNA form, the CDR3 reads TGTGCCACCAGCACCCTACGAGGGGGGCGGTCAGATACGCAGTATTTT. It specifies CATSTLRGGRSDTQYF.

V gene TRBV6-5 combines with J gene TRBJ2-2; either TRBD1 or TRBD2 may fit D (7 bases each). V was trimmed by 7 bases and J by 6 bases, leaving 15 bases between them. The CDR3 runs to 14 residues. From germline, CDR1 is MNHEY and CDR2 SVGAGI. CDR3 sequence reads: CASTGGVLPGELFF. CDR3 coding DNA: TGTGCCAGCACAGGGGGGGTTCTTCCCGGGGAGCTGTTTTTT.

The chain joins TRBV4-1 to TRBJ2-6; D is possibly TRBD1 (5 bases). V lost 0 bases to trimming and J lost 0 bases, with 9 bases between them. The CDR3 sequence is 17 residues long. Germline assignment: CDR1 MGHRA and CDR2 YSYEKL. The CDR3 region is CASSQEVGHSGANVLTF. CDR3 bases: TGCGCCAGCAGCCAAGAAGTGGGGCACTCTGGGGCCAACGTCCTGACTTTC.

The gene calls are TRBV5-8 and TRBJ2-7; TRBD1 matches at 9 bases. V gave up 4 bases and J gave up 8 bases; unmatched junction bases: 10. CDR1 SGHTS and CDR2 YDEGEE come from the germline V gene. The CDR3 spans 14 residues. The CDR3 here is CASSRGQGSWKQYF. In nucleotides, the CDR3 is TGTGCCAGCAGCAGGGGACAGGGCTCCTGGAAGCAGTACTTC.

CDR3 sequence: CASSIGQVIRYGYTF. CDR3 bases: TGTGCCAGTAGTATAGGACAGGTAATTCGCTATGGCTACACCTTC. This chain uses TRBV19 with TRBJ1-2; perhaps TRBD1 as D (6 bases). The CDR3 length is 15 residues. With 1 base removed from V and 4 bases from J, the gap between germline ends came to 13 bases. The germline V gene has CDR1 LNHDA and CDR2 SQIVND (reference sequence). The entire variable domain, with the rest obtained from reference TRBV19 and TRBJ1-2, is as follows: DGGITQSPKYLFRKEGQNVTLSCEQNLNHDAMYWYRQDPGQGLRLIYYSQIVNDFQKGDIAEGYSVSREKKESFPLTVTSAQKNPTAFYLCASSIGQVIRYGYTFGSGTRLTVV.

This chain uses TRBV15 with TRBJ2-7; possible D gene TRBD1, 6 bases. With 5 bases removed from V and 7 bases from J, the gap between germline ends came to 12 bases. This CDR3 contains 12 residues. Germline V gene lookup returns CDR1 LNHNV and CDR2 YYDKDF (reference sequence). CDR3 sequence (DNA): TGTGCCACCAGCTTCTCAAGGGGGGAGCAGTACTTC. Translation gives CATSFSRGEQYF.

The V call is TRBV2, the J call TRBJ2-3; the D is unclear. Deletions cut 0 bases from V and 5 bases from J, with 6 bases between. This CDR3 comprises 13 residues. The germline V gene has CDR1 SNHLY and CDR2 FYNNEI. CDR3 coding DNA: TGTGCCAGCAGTGAAGCTTGGGAAGATACGCAGTATTTT. Its translation is CASSEAWEDTQYF.